This T cell receptor beta chain was identified during a study of lymphopenia after photon versus proton radiotherapy. Study-level findings and limits: After the lymphocyte nadir, photon-treated repertoires showed oligoclonal expansion, especially of CD8+ Temra cells. A bigger post-nadir fall in TCR diversity correlated inversely with survival time in deceased patients.

Repertoires were generated with immunoSEQ multiplex PCR, while TCRdb's copy carries only in-frame clones and drops some. The sample shows 150,000 or so clones, around 85% of them seen only once. On this clone: Antigen specificity is unknown.

The receptor was isolated from a man aged 50 to 59 with gastric cancer. Sample: peripheral blood, taken from a patient treated with photon-based radiotherapy.

The CDR3 loop is CASSLVPEYYGYTF. As DNA, the CDR3 is TGTGCCAGCAGCTTAGTTCCTGAGTACTATGGCTACACCTTC. V usage is TRBV7-8 and J usage is TRBJ1-2; D remains ambiguous. Germline V CDR1 and CDR2: SGHVS, FQNEAQ. The CDR3 is 14 residues long. V lost 1 base to trimming and J lost 3 bases, with 9 bases between them.